The clone carrying this T cell receptor beta chain was detected only a few times. As yet, its antigen is unknown. The CDR3 has 16 residues. Per germline, CDR1 KGHSH and CDR2 LQKENI. Trimming left V 3 bases short and J 4 bases short, with 15 bases between. TCRdb used MiXCR to reprocess the RT-PCR reads, holding one entry per CDR3 protein. In the table there are approximately 290,000 distinct CDR3 sequences, around 20% of which are singletons. The sample belongs to a study of response to subunit inactivated influenza vaccine. Study results and caveats: The authors suggested that few new T cells are recruited per seasonal influenza vaccination.

The material sequenced was PBMCs from blood, taken roughly 20 months after vaccination. The chain couples TRBV18 to TRBJ2-2, with D maybe TRBD1 (6 bases). The origin of this receptor is a man between 50 and 70 years old who received an inactivated influenza vaccine. CDR3 protein: CASSPLQGETTGELFF. CDR3 DNA: TGTGCCAGCTCACCTCTACAGGGAGAGACCACCGGGGAGCTGTTTTTT.